This entry describes one T cell receptor beta chain. The length of the CDR3 is 16 residues. V was clipped by 5 bases and J by 2 bases, with 16 bases between them. In germline, CDR1 is SEHNR, CDR2 FQNEAQ (reference sequence). Produced via immunoSEQ multiplex PCR; TCRdb's table is partial and in-frame only. The sample lists fewer than 550,000 clones, 60% to 80% occurring once. This sample stems from a study of shared clonotypes between healthy human individuals. The chain recombines TRBV7-9 with TRBJ2-1; D assignment may be TRBD1 or TRBD2 (5 bases each). This receptor was identified in a woman between 40 and 55 years old in good health. Some clones in this sample may be carry-over from other donors' samples. Sequencing was carried out using PBMCs. CDR3 region: CASSHPRDLTYNEQFF. In nucleotides, the CDR3 is TGTGCCAGCAGCCATCCCCGGGACCTCACCTACAATGAGCAGTTCTTC.